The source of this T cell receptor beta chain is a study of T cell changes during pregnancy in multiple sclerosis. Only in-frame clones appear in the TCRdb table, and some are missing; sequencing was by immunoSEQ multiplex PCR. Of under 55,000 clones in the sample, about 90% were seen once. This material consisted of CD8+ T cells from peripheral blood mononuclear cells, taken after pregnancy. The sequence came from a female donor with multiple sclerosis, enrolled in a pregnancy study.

CDR3 protein: CASSPTRVDGYTF. The CDR3 DNA sequence: TGTGCCAGCAGTCCTACCAGGGTGGATGGCTACACCTTC. The V gene is TRBV5-8, the J gene TRBJ1-2, with D possibly TRBD1 on 5 matching bases. Trimming pared 5 bases from V and 6 bases from J, leaving 14 bases between. This CDR3 region has 13 residues. Germline CDR1 is SGHTS and CDR2 is YDEGEE. Full variable domain (outside the CDR3, taken from reference TRBV5-8 and TRBJ1-2): EAGVTQSPTHLIKTRGQQATLRCSPISGHTSVYWYQQALGLGLQFLLWYDEGEERNRGNFPPRFSGRQFPNYSSELNVNALELEDSALYLCASSPTRVDGYTFGSGTRLTVV.